This entry lists 27 T cell receptor beta chains sequenced from one sample in a study of T cell responses to AZD1222 COVID-19 vaccine. Assay: immunoSEQ multiplex PCR; the TCRdb copy retains only in-frame clones and omits some. The repertoire holds about 120,000 clones, with roughly nine tenths as singletons. Specimen: peripheral blood, collected on day 0 of AZD1222 vaccination. These receptors came from an adult in good health.

The chain is built from TRBV18 and TRBJ1-1; D gene uncertain. CDR3 length: 13 amino acids. Germline loops: CDR1 KGHSH, CDR2 LQKENI. The germline V and J ends were trimmed by 6 bases and 0 bases, with 8 bases remaining between them. CDR3 sequence reads: CASSVGMNTEAFF. CDR3 bases: TGTGCCAGCTCGGTCGGGATGAACACTGAAGCTTTCTTT.

V usage is TRBV7-2 and J usage is TRBJ2-7, with TRBD2 matching 12 bases. V shed 2 bases, J shed 3 bases, and the junction held 5 bases outside the gene matches. CDR1 is SGHTA, CDR2 FQGNSA, per germline. There are 16 residues in the CDR3. CDR3 region: CASSLTPSGGVYEQYF. The CDR3 coding sequence is TGTGCCAGCAGCTTAACGCCTAGCGGGGGGGTCTACGAGCAGTACTTC.

This clone was detected once. The chain combines TRBV7-2 with TRBJ2-3; D might be TRBD1 or TRBD2, each matching 5 bases. V lost 7 bases and J 2 bases, leaving 16 bases between the germline ends. Germline V gene sequence: CDR1 SGHTA, CDR2 FQGNSA. The CDR3 spans 15 residues. The CDR3 sequence: CASTPYGDVTDTQYF. CDR3 in DNA: TGTGCCAGCACACCATACGGGGACGTCACAGATACGCAGTATTTT.

This chain connects TRBV20-1 to TRBJ2-5; D is unresolved. Germline V gene data show CDR1 as DFQATT and CDR2 as SNEGSKA (reference sequence). This CDR3 has 10 amino acids. V dropped 1 base and J dropped 10 bases, with 7 bases sitting between them. This chain's CDR3 is CSARVAIQYF. CDR3 bases: TGCAGTGCTAGAGTGGCTATCCAGTACTTC.

CDR3 coding DNA: TGTGCCAGCAGCCTACCGGGCAGCGGGGGGGCCCCAGATACGCAGTATTTT. Amino acids: CASSLPGSGGAPDTQYF. The chain carries TRBV5-4 and TRBJ2-3; 10 bases line up with TRBD2. The germline CDR1 and CDR2 sequences are SGHNT and YYREEE (reference sequence). The J segment lost 4 bases and the V segment lost 4 bases, leaving 12 bases of the junction unmatched. The CDR3 is made up of 17 amino acids.

V usage is TRBV5-4 and J usage is TRBJ1-1; a weak D match, TRBD1 (6 bases). Germline V lookup: CDR1 SGHNT, CDR2 YYREEE (reference sequence). V was pared by 4 bases and J by 0 bases, with 13 bases between. This CDR3 comprises 15 residues. Written as DNA, the CDR3 is TGTGCCAGCAGCCACAGACAGGTATTGAACACTGAAGCTTTCTTT. This sequence encodes CASSHRQVLNTEAFF.

The rearrangement links TRBV5-1 to TRBJ2-5; 8 nucleotides align to TRBD1. J lost 4 bases, V lost 4 bases, and 6 bases had no gene match. Germline-derived CDR1 and CDR2 are SGHRS and YFSETQ. The CDR3 covers 14 residues. The CDR3, as DNA: TGCGCCAGCAGCCGCCAGGGGGCCAGAGAGACCCAGTACTTC. As protein: CASSRQGARETQYF.

The rearrangement links TRBV30 to TRBJ2-7; the match to TRBD1 covers 8 bases. Germline CDR1 and CDR2: GTSNPN and SVGIG (reference sequence). The trim removed 0 bases at V and 7 bases at J, leaving 14 bases unmatched. This CDR3 is built from 16 residues. CDR3 sequence: CAWSVTDRVPSREQYF. For the CDR3, the DNA is TGTGCCTGGAGTGTAACGGACAGGGTACCATCCCGGGAGCAGTACTTC.

The chain couples TRBV23-1 to TRBJ2-1; TRBD1 agrees at 7 bases. TRBV23-1 belongs to the ORF category, with a function that is uncertain. V dropped 3 bases and J dropped 3; count of bases not matched to a gene: 2. The CDR3 is 14 residues long. The CDR3 nucleotides read TGCGCCAGCAGTCACGGGACAGACTACAATGAGCAGTTCTTC. Protein: CASSHGTDYNEQFF.

The chain joins TRBV5-1 to TRBJ1-2; D remains unclear. Germline assignment: CDR1 SGHRS and CDR2 YFSETQ. The CDR3 consists of 17 residues. V lost 1 base and J 3 bases, leaving 19 bases between the germline ends. Written as DNA, the CDR3 is TGCGCCAGCAGCTTGTCCCCCACCGGCGCCAATTACTATGGCTACACCTTC. It translates to CASSLSPTGANYYGYTF.

The chain employs TRBV24-1 and TRBJ1-2; D possibly corresponds to TRBD1 (6 bases). Germline-derived CDR1 and CDR2 are KGHDR and SFDVKD. V was cut by 4 bases and J by 7 bases, with 15 bases left in between. The CDR3 covers 14 residues. The CDR3 reads CATSDPQGSGGYTF. CDR3 in DNA: TGTGCCACCAGTGACCCACAGGGATCGGGTGGCTACACCTTC.

V gene TRBV11-2 combines with J gene TRBJ2-2; TRBD1 is a possible D gene (6 bases). CDR1 and CDR2 from the germline V gene are SGHAT and FQNNGV. This CDR3 spans 14 amino acids. V shed 5 bases and J shed 1 base, with 8 bases lying between them. CDR3 DNA: TGTGCCAGCAGCCCACAGGGGAACACCGGGGAGCTGTTTTTT. It specifies CASSPQGNTGELFF.

This CDR3 is CASSYQGAGGGEQYF. The CDR3 DNA sequence: TGTGCCAGCAGTTATCAGGGGGCAGGGGGCGGCGAGCAGTACTTC. This chain links TRBV6-5 with TRBJ2-7; 8 bases line up with TRBD1. The V and J ends lost 3 bases and 6 bases, in that order; junction bases with no gene match: 10. The CDR3 spans 15 residues. Germline assignment: CDR1 MNHEY and CDR2 SVGAGI.

The genes are TRBV18 and TRBJ2-3, with 7 bases aligning to TRBD1. V was clipped by 6 bases and J by 5 bases; unmatched bases: 11. This CDR3 has 15 amino acids. The germline CDR1 and CDR2 sequences are KGHSH and LQKENI. The CDR3 DNA reads TGTGCCAGCTCGGAGTGGCAGGGGGTCAGAGATACGCAGTATTTT. It translates to CASSEWQGVRDTQYF. The full variable domain, with the rest looked up from reference TRBV18 and TRBJ2-3, is NAGVMQNPRHLVRRRGQEARLRCSPMKGHSHVYWYRQLPEEGLKFMVYLQKENIIDESGMPKERFSAEFPKEGPSILRIQQVVRGDSAAYFCASSEWQGVRDTQYFGPGTRLTVL.

This clone was picked up a small number of times. The chain uses TRBV3-1 (or the pseudogene TRBV3-2) and TRBJ2-2, with D tentatively TRBD2 (6 bases). Per germline, CDR1 LGHDT and CDR2 YNNKEL (reference sequence). Trimming shortened V by 5 bases and J by 1 base, and 11 bases separated the two germline ends. The length of the CDR3 is 15 residues. The CDR3 loop is CASSSTGGNTGELFF. CDR3 bases: TGTGCCAGCAGCTCAACCGGGGGGAACACCGGGGAGCTGTTTTTT.

The chain is built from TRBV28 and TRBJ1-1; 8 bases are a match to TRBD1. The germline gives CDR1 MDHEN, CDR2 SYDVKM. The J segment lost 1 base and the V segment lost 8 bases, leaving 3 bases of the junction unmatched. This CDR3 is built from 13 residues. The DNA of the CDR3 is TGTGCCAGCGCGACAGGGGAGAACACTGAAGCTTTCTTT. Amino acids: CASATGENTEAFF.

This clone has only one observation. V usage is TRBV6-5 and J usage is TRBJ2-7; TRBD2 is a possible D gene (6 bases). The CDR3 runs to 15 residues. V was shortened by 6 bases and J by 0 bases, with 15 bases between the two germline ends. CDR1 is MNHEY, CDR2 SVGAGI, per germline. The CDR3 protein is CASRLAGQGSYEQYF. The CDR3 DNA reads as TGTGCCAGCAGACTAGCCGGGCAAGGCTCCTACGAGCAGTACTTC.

The V and J genes are TRBV9 and TRBJ1-1; D not certain. Germline V gene lookup returns CDR1 SGDLS and CDR2 YYNGEE. V dropped 0 bases and J dropped 0 bases, with 9 bases sitting between them. The CDR3 runs 15 residues. The CDR3 region has the DNA TGTGCCAGCAGCGTAGGGCCAGCTTTGAACACTGAAGCTTTCTTT. Translation gives CASSVGPALNTEAFF.

The chain recombines TRBV3-1 (or the pseudogene TRBV3-2) with TRBJ2-1; 9 nucleotides align to TRBD1. Germline assignment: CDR1 LGHDT and CDR2 YNNKEL (reference sequence). Losses at the gene ends were 4 bases for V and 7 bases for J; bases not matched to a gene: 8. The CDR3 runs 15 residues. CDR3 coding DNA: TGTGCCAGCAGCCCCTGGACAGGGGAGGGGAATGAGCAGTTCTTC. The encoded protein is CASSPWTGEGNEQFF.

The chain recombines TRBV5-1 with TRBJ2-1; 13 nucleotides agree with TRBD2. The CDR3 is made up of 18 amino acids. Germline CDR1 SGHRS, CDR2 YFSETQ. V was pared by 3 bases and J by 0 bases, with 6 bases of the junction left unmatched. CDR3 DNA sequence: TGCGCCAGCAGCTCGGGACTAGCGGGGATGAGCTCCTACAATGAGCAGTTCTTC. It encodes CASSSGLAGMSSYNEQFF.

This chain connects TRBV19 to TRBJ1-2; D perhaps matches TRBD1 (6 bases). The CDR3 contains 13 residues. V was clipped by 4 bases and J by 2 bases, with 8 bases between them. The V gene's germline CDR1 is LNHDA and CDR2 SQIVND (reference sequence). The chain's CDR3 is CASSTTGNYGYTF. In DNA, the CDR3 is TGTGCCAGTAGTACCACAGGGAACTATGGCTACACCTTC.

The chain joins TRBV10-3 to TRBJ2-6; 12 nucleotides match TRBD1. Germline loops: CDR1 ENHRY, CDR2 SYGVKD. The CDR3 covers 19 residues. Trimming at V came to 0 bases and at J to 4 bases, leaving 7 bases not matched to a gene. In DNA form, the CDR3 reads TGTGCCATCAGTGAGTCGATAGGGGACAGGGGGCGAGGGGCCAACGTCCTGACTTTC. It encodes CAISESIGDRGRGANVLTF.

The CDR3 nucleotides read TGTGCCAGCAGACCCCCGGGACTAGCGGGGGATACCTACAATGAGCAGTTCTTC. Translating it yields CASRPPGLAGDTYNEQFF. The chain uses TRBV28 and TRBJ2-1, with 14 nucleotides matching TRBD2. This CDR3 region has 18 residues. J lost 2 bases, V lost 6 bases, and 9 bases had no gene match. Looked up from germline, CDR1 is MDHEN and CDR2 is SYDVKM.

The chain couples TRBV5-6 to TRBJ2-7; the match to TRBD2 covers 14 bases. Germline V gives CDR1 SGHDT, CDR2 YYEEEE. The CDR3 is 18 amino acids. The J segment lost 6 bases and the V segment lost 4 bases, leaving 15 bases of the junction unmatched. Here the CDR3 DNA reads TGTGCCAGCAGCCCCCATCCCGGACTAGCGGGGGGCCGGGGCGAGCAGTACTTC. Translating gives CASSPHPGLAGGRGEQYF. Supplemented by reference TRBV5-6 and TRBJ2-7, the full variable domain reads DAGVTQSPTHLIKTRGQQVTLRCSPKSGHDTVSWYQQALGQGPQFIFQYYEEEERQRGNFPDRFSGHQFPNYSSELNVNALLLGDSALYLCASSPHPGLAGGRGEQYFGPGTRLTVT.

The chain couples TRBV15 to TRBJ2-3, with D possibly being TRBD1 or TRBD2 (5 bases each). Germline CDR1 reads LNHNV; CDR2 reads YYDKDF (reference sequence). The V and J ends lost 5 bases and 1 base respectively, with 25 bases between them. This CDR3 is 19 amino acids long. The CDR3 protein is CATSALGTVSRVGTDTQYF. CDR3 nucleotide sequence: TGTGCCACCAGCGCCTTGGGGACGGTCTCACGGGTGGGCACAGATACGCAGTATTTT.

This sequence joins TRBV28 and TRBJ2-6; 7 bases are a match to TRBD1. V shed 3 bases, J shed 2 bases, and the junction held 10 bases outside the gene matches. From germline, CDR1 is MDHEN and CDR2 SYDVKM. The CDR3 is 18 residues long. The chain's CDR3 is CASSFRQGPRAGANVLTF. DNA for the CDR3: TGTGCCAGCAGTTTCCGACAGGGCCCTCGGGCTGGGGCCAACGTCCTGACTTTC.

This clone was seen only once. The chain joins TRBV7-9 to TRBJ2-1; 8 positions agree with TRBD2. With 1 base clipped from V and 6 bases from J, the junction kept 11 bases outside the gene matches. Germline V gives CDR1 SEHNR, CDR2 FQNEAQ (reference sequence). The CDR3 runs 17 residues. The CDR3 sequence: CASSLVRTSPRGNEQFF. The CDR3 DNA is TGTGCCAGCAGCTTAGTGCGGACTAGCCCCCGCGGCAATGAGCAGTTCTTC.